This TCR beta chain was sequenced in a study of Graves' ophthalmopathy and Graves' hyperthyroidism. The study, taken as a whole, reports: Appearing in blood as well were most expanded thyroid clonotypes above 0.001 frequency.

Amplified material comprised TCR beta CDR3 regions derived from RNA transcripts. First-round RT-PCR employed HTBI primers, with a second-round multiplex PCR after it. TCRdb called the multiplex PCR reads again in MiXCR, with one record for every CDR3 protein. This table has almost 750,000 distinct CDR3 sequences, around 40% appearing once. Germline V lookup: CDR1 MGHDK, CDR2 SYGVNS. The CDR3 extends over 13 amino acids. Trimming removed 6 bases from V and 8 bases from J, with 16 bases in between. Ophthalmopathy-affected donors exhibited moderate-to-severe activity, CAS ≥3, NOSPECS ≥4, and duration under 3 months. Diagnostic conclusions were grounded in clinical symptoms, serum thyroxine, TRAb, thyroid ultrasound and orbital computed tomography. It was from about 10 ml of fresh peripheral blood that the PBMCs came. About this clonotype: What it binds is not known.

The chain combines TRBV25-1 with TRBJ1-2; no clear D gene. The specimen was peripheral blood. The source is an adult man with Graves' ophthalmopathy. The CDR3 DNA sequence: TGTGCCAGCAGCCAAACAAGGAGAGACGGCTACACCTTC. This gives the protein CASSQTRRDGYTF.